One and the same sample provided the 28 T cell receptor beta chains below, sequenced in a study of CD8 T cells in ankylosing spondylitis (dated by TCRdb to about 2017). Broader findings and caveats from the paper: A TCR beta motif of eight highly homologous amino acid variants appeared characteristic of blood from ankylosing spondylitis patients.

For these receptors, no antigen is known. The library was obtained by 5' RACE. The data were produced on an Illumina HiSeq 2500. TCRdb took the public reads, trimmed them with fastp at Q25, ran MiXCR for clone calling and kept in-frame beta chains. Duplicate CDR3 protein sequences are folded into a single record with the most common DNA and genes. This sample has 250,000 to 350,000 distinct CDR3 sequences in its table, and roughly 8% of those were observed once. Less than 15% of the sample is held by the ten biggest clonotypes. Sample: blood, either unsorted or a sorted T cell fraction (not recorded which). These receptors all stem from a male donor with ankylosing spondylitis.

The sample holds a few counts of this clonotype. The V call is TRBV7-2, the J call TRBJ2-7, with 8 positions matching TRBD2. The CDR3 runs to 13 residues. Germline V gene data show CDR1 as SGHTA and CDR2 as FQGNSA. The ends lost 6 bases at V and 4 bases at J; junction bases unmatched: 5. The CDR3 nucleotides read TGTGCCAGCAGAGGGACTAGATTTTACGAGCAGTACTTC. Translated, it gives CASRGTRFYEQYF.

The CDR3 DNA sequence: TGCGCCAGCAGCCCGATGACTAGCGGTTACAATGAGCAGTTCTTC. Translation: CASSPMTSGYNEQFF. The chain has TRBV4-3 and TRBJ2-1, with 9 nucleotides matching TRBD2. Germline V gene lookup returns CDR1 LGHNA and CDR2 YSLEER. The ends lost 4 bases at V and 4 bases at J; junction bases unmatched: 5. The CDR3 is made up of 15 amino acids.

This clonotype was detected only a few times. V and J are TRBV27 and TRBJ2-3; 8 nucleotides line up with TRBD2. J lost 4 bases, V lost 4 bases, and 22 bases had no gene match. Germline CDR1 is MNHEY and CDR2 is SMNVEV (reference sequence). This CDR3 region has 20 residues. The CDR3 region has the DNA TGTGCCAGCAGTTCCCCCAGGGGTCGGCGGGAGGACCTTAGGGCAGATACGCAGTATTTT. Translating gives CASSSPRGRREDLRADTQYF.

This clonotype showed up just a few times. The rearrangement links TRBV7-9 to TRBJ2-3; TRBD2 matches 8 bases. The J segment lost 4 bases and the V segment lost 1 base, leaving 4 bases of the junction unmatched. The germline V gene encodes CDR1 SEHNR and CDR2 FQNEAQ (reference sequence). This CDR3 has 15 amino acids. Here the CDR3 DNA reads TGTGCCAGCAGCTTAGAGCGGGAGCTCCCAGATACGCAGTATTTT. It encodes CASSLERELPDTQYF.

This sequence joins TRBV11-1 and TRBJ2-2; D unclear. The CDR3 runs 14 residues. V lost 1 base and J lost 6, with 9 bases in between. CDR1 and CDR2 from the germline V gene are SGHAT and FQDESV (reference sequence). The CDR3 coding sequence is TGTGCCAGCAGCTTAGTCCAGGCCGCCGGGGAGCTGTTTTTT. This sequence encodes CASSLVQAAGELFF.

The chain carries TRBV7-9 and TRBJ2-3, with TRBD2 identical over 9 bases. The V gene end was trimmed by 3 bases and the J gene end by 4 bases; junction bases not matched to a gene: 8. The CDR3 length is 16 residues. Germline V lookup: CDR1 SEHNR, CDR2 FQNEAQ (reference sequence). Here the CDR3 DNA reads TGTGCCAGCAGCTTGACGGTTAGCGGGAGATCAGATACGCAGTATTTT. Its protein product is CASSLTVSGRSDTQYF.

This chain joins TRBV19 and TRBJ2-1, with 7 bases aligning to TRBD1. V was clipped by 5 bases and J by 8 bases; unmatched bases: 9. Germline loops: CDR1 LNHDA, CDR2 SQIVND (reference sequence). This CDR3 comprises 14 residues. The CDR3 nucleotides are TGTGCCAGTAGTGTAAACAGGGGAAGCGATGAGCAGTTCTTC. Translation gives CASSVNRGSDEQFF.

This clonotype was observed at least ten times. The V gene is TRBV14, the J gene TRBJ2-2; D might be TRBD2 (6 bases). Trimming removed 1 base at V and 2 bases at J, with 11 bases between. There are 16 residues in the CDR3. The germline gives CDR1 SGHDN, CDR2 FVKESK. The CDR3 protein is CASSQVIADNTGELFF. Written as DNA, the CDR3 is TGTGCCAGCAGCCAAGTGATAGCGGATAACACCGGGGAGCTGTTTTTT.

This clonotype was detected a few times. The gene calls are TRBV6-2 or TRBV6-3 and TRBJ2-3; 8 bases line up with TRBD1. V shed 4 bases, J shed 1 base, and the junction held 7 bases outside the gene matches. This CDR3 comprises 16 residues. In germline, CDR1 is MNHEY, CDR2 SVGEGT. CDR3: CASSLFGTGRTDTQYF. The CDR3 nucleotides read TGTGCCAGCAGTTTGTTCGGGACAGGCCGCACAGATACGCAGTATTTT.

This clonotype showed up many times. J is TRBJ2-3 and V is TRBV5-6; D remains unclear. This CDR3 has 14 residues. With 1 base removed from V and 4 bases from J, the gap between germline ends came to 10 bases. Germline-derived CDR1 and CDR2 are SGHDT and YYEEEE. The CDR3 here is CASSLISPADTQYF. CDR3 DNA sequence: TGTGCCAGCAGCTTGATCTCGCCCGCAGATACGCAGTATTTT.

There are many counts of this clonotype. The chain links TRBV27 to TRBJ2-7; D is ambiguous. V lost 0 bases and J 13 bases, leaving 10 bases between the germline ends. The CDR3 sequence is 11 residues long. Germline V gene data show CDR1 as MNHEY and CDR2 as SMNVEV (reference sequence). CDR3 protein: CASSLSAVLYF. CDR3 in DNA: TGTGCCAGCAGTTTATCGGCGGTCCTCTACTTC.

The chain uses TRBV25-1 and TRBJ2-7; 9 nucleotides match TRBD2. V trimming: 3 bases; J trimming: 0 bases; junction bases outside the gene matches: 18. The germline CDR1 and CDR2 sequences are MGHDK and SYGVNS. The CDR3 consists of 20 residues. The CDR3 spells CASSDRPGSGGYLSSYEQYF. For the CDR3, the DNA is TGTGCCAGCAGTGACCGACCGGGCAGCGGGGGGTACCTTAGCTCCTACGAGCAGTACTTC.

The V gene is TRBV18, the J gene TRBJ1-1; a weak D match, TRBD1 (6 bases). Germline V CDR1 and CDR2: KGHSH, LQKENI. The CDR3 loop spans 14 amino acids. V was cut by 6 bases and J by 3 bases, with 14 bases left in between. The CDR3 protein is CASSRGGSDTEAFF. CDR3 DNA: TGTGCCAGCTCCAGAGGGGGGAGCGACACTGAAGCTTTCTTT.

CDR3 in amino acids: CSARVRYGYTF. The CDR3 nucleotides read TGCAGTGCTAGGGTCCGCTATGGCTACACCTTC. The rearrangement uses TRBV20-1 and TRBJ1-2; D is ambiguous. The V end was cut by 3 bases, the J end by 4 bases, with 6 bases between. CDR3 length equals 11 residues. Per the germline V gene, CDR1 is DFQATT and CDR2 is SNEGSKA (reference sequence).

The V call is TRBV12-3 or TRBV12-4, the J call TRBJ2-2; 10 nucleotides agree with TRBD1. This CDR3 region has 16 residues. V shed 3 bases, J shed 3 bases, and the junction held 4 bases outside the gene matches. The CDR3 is CASSLFGTGDTGELFF. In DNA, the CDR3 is TGTGCCAGCAGTTTGTTCGGGACAGGGGACACCGGGGAGCTGTTTTTT.

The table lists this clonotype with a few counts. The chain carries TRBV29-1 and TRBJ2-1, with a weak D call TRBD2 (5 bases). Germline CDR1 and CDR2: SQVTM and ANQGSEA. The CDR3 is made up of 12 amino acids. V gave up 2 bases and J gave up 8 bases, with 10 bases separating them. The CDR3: CSVERGNDEQFF. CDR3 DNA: TGCAGCGTTGAACGAGGGAATGATGAGCAGTTCTTC.

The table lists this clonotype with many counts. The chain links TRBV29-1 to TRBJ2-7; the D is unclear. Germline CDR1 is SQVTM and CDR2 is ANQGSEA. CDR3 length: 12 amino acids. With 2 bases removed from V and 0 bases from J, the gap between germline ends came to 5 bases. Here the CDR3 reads CSVESSSYEQYF. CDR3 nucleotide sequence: TGCAGCGTTGAAAGTAGCTCCTACGAGCAGTACTTC.

In nucleotides, the CDR3 is TGCAGTGCCTCCCAAAACCAGGGTGAAAAACTGTTTTTT. Its protein product is CSASQNQGEKLFF. J is TRBJ1-4 and V is TRBV20-1; a weak D match, TRBD1 (5 bases). The CDR3 length is 13 residues. The germline V and J ends were trimmed by 6 bases and 7 bases, with 15 bases remaining between them. In germline, CDR1 is DFQATT, CDR2 SNEGSKA (reference sequence).

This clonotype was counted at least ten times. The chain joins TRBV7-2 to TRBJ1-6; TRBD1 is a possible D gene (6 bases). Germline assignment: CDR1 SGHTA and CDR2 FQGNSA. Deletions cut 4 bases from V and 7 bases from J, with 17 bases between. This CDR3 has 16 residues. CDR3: CASSSTRGANNSPLHF. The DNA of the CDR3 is TGTGCCAGCAGCTCGACAAGGGGGGCGAACAATTCACCCCTCCACTTT.

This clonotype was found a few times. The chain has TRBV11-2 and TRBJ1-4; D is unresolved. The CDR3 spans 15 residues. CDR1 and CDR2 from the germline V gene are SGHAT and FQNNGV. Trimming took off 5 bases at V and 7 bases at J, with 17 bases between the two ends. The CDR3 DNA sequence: TGTGCCAGCAGCCGGTGGGCGTCGGGAGCTGAAAAACTGTTTTTT. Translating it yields CASSRWASGAEKLFF.

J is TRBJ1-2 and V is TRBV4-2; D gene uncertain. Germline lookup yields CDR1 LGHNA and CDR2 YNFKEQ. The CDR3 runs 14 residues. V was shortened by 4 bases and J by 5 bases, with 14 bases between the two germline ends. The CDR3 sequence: CASSLRGRGYGYTF. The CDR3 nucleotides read TGTGCCAGCAGCCTAAGAGGTAGAGGTTATGGCTACACCTTC.

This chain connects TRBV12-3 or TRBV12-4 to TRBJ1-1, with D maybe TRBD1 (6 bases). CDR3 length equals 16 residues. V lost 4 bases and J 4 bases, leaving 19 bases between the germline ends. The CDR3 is CASSSDNGQYSTEAFF. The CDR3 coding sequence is TGTGCCAGCAGTTCAGATAATGGACAGTACTCCACTGAAGCTTTCTTT.

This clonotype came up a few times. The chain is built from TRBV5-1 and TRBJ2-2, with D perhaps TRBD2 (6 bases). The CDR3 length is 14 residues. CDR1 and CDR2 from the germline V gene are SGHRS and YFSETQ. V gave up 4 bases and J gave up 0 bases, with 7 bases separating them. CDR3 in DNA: TGCGCCAGCAGCACTAGCTCGAACACCGGGGAGCTGTTTTTT. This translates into CASSTSSNTGELFF.

The CDR3 bases are TGCAGTGCCCGCGTAATAGCGGGAGCCAACGAGCAGTACTTC. Translated: CSARVIAGANEQYF. The V gene is TRBV20-1, the J gene TRBJ2-7; 9 bases are shared with TRBD2. From germline, CDR1 is DFQATT and CDR2 SNEGSKA (reference sequence). The CDR3 totals 14 residues. Losses at the gene ends were 6 bases for V and 5 bases for J; bases not matched to a gene: 11.

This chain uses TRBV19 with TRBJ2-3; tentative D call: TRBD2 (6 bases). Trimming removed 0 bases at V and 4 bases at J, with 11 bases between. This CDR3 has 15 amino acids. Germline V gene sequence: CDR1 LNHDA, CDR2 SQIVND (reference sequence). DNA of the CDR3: TGTGCCAGTAGTATAGAGGGGGGTGTCCCAGATACGCAGTATTTT. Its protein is CASSIEGGVPDTQYF. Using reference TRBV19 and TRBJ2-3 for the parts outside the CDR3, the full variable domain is DGGITQSPKYLFRKEGQNVTLSCEQNLNHDAMYWYRQDPGQGLRLIYYSQIVNDFQKGDIAEGYSVSREKKESFPLTVTSAQKNPTAFYLCASSIEGGVPDTQYFGPGTRLTVL.

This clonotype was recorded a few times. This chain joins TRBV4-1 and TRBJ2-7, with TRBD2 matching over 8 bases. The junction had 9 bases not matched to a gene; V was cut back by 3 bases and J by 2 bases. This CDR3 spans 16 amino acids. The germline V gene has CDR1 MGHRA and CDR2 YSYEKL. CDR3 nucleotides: TGCGCCAGCAGCCAGGGTATAGCGGGATCCACCTACGAGCAGTACTTC. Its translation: CASSQGIAGSTYEQYF.

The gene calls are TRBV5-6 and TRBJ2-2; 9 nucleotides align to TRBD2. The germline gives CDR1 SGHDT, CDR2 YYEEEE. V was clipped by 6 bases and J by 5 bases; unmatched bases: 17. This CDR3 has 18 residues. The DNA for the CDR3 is TGTGCCAGCACCCTGGGACTAGCTGTCCCGTTGGGTACCGGGGAGCTGTTTTTT. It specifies CASTLGLAVPLGTGELFF.

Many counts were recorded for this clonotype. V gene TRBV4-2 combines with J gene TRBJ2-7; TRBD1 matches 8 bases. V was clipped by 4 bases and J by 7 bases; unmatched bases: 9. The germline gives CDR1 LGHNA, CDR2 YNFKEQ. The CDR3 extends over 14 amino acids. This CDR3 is CASSPRQGQGEQYF. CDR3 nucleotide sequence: TGTGCCAGCAGCCCCCGACAGGGGCAGGGGGAGCAGTACTTC.